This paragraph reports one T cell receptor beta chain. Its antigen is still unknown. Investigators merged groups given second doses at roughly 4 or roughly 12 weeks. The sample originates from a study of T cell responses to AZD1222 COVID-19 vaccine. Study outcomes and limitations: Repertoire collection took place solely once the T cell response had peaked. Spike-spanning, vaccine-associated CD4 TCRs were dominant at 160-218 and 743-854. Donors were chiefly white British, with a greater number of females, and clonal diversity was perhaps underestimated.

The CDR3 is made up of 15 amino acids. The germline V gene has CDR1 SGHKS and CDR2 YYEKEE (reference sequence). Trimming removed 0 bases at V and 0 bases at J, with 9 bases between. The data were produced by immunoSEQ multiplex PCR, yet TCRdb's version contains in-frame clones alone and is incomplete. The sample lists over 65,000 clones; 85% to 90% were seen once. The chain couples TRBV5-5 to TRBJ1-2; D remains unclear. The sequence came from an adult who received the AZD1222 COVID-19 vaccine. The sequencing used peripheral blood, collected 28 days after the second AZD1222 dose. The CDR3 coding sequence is TGTGCCAGCAGCTTGGTGGGCAGCTCTAACTATGGCTACACCTTC. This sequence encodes CASSLVGSSNYGYTF.